The 29 T cell receptor beta chains reported below all come from one sample, sequenced in a study of cytomegalovirus exposure and HLA in healthy donors. The PCR had 60 Vbeta and 13 Jbeta primers. Clones were read by immunoSEQ multiplex PCR, and TCRdb kept only the in-frame ones, dropping some. The sample holds 55,000 or so clones, around four fifths seen once. The sample taken for sequencing was PBMCs. All receptors derive from a man in his fifties in good health and CMV-seronegative.

The gene calls are TRBV6-5 and TRBJ2-3, with D maybe TRBD1 (6 bases). The CDR3 runs to 15 residues. V gave up 5 bases and J gave up 0 bases, with 12 bases separating them. The V gene's germline CDR1 is MNHEY and CDR2 SVGAGI. The CDR3 DNA reads TGTGCCAGCAGTCAGGACAGCCCTAGCACAGATACGCAGTATTTT. Amino acid sequence: CASSQDSPSTDTQYF.

Notes on this clone: Compared with germline, one end of the junction differs, possibly owing to a read error. The chain couples TRBV6-1 to TRBJ2-2; D possibly corresponds to TRBD2 (5 bases). Germline V lookup: CDR1 MNHNS, CDR2 SASEGT. The length of the CDR3 is 15 residues. CDR3 sequence reads: CASSDPAANTGELLF. In DNA form, the CDR3 reads TGTGCCAGCAGTGACCCAGCGGCGAACACCGGGGAGCTGCTTTTT.

The chain recombines TRBV12-5 with TRBJ2-1; tentative D call: TRBD1 (6 bases). The CDR3 has 15 residues. The germline gives CDR1 LGHNT, CDR2 FRNRAP. V lost 2 bases, J lost 7 bases, and 15 bases lay in between. CDR3 residues: CASGLRQGRPNEQFF. The CDR3 DNA reads as TGTGCTAGTGGTTTGAGGCAGGGGAGACCAAATGAGCAGTTCTTC.

The chain uses TRBV7-2 and TRBJ1-3, with D unresolved. The CDR3 has 15 residues. Germline CDR1 and CDR2: SGHTA and FQGNSA. V lost 4 bases to trimming and J lost 0 bases, with 10 bases between them. The chain's CDR3 is CASSSTPSSGNTIYF. The CDR3, as DNA: TGTGCCAGCAGCTCGACACCGAGCTCTGGAAACACCATATATTTT.

The rearrangement links TRBV27 to TRBJ1-6, with D uncertain. Germline V gives CDR1 MNHEY, CDR2 SMNVEV (reference sequence). V was shortened by 6 bases and J by 0 bases, with 3 bases between the two germline ends. The length of the CDR3 is 13 residues. This chain's CDR3 is CASRSSYNSPLHF. DNA of the CDR3: TGTGCCAGCAGGAGCTCCTATAATTCACCCCTCCACTTT.

The chain couples TRBV6-1 to TRBJ1-3; TRBD1 might be the D (6 bases). Between the trimmed V and J ends, which lost 10 bases and 8 bases, there was a span of 12 bases. CDR3 length: 11 residues. The V gene's germline CDR1 is MNHNS and CDR2 SASEGT. The CDR3 region is CATGTIDTIYF. Here the CDR3 DNA reads TGTGCCACAGGGACAATAGACACCATATATTTT.

The chain is built from TRBV5-1 and TRBJ2-1; the D is unclear. Germline lookup yields CDR1 SGHRS and CDR2 YFSETQ. Between the trimmed V and J ends, which lost 4 bases and 7 bases, there was a span of 12 bases. The CDR3 loop spans 13 amino acids. This chain's CDR3 is CASSPRLANEQFF. The CDR3, as DNA: TGCGCCAGCAGCCCCCGACTGGCAAATGAGCAGTTCTTC.

The chain couples TRBV10-3 to TRBJ2-7; the D gene is possibly TRBD1 (6 bases). This CDR3 has 12 amino acids. The V and J ends lost 11 bases and 2 bases respectively, with 13 bases between them. CDR1 is ENHRY and CDR2 is SYGVKD in the germline V gene. The DNA for the CDR3 is TGTGCCGTACGGACAGACCCCTACGAGCAGTACTTC. It is translated as CAVRTDPYEQYF.

This clone was counted a few times. This chain links TRBV5-1 with TRBJ1-1, with TRBD1 matching over 8 bases. V was pared by 0 bases and J by 4 bases, with 20 bases of the junction left unmatched. The germline CDR1 and CDR2 sequences are SGHRS and YFSETQ. The CDR3 runs to 20 residues. The CDR3 here is CASSLVSGVTGERWSTEAFF. Written as DNA, the CDR3 is TGCGCCAGCAGCTTGGTTTCAGGCGTGACAGGGGAGAGGTGGAGCACTGAAGCTTTCTTT.

The chain uses TRBV7-9 and TRBJ2-3; 7 bases are shared with TRBD2. CDR3 length equals 15 residues. Unmatched junction bases numbered 7, after V lost 2 bases and J lost 5 bases. Germline V lookup: CDR1 SEHNR, CDR2 FQNEAQ (reference sequence). CDR3 amino acids: CASSLTGGKRDTQYF. The CDR3 DNA sequence: TGTGCCAGCAGCTTAACGGGGGGTAAACGAGATACGCAGTATTTT.

Here the CDR3 reads CASSFPGDRNTGELFF. CDR3 nucleotide sequence: TGTGCCAGCAGTTTCCCCGGGGACAGAAACACCGGGGAGCTGTTTTTT. The chain combines TRBV28 with TRBJ2-2, with 7 positions matching TRBD1. Looked up from germline, CDR1 is MDHEN and CDR2 is SYDVKM. CDR3 size: 16 residues. The V and J ends lost 3 bases and 2 bases, in that order; junction bases with no gene match: 6.

The chain couples TRBV6-6 to TRBJ2-5; D remains unclear. The CDR3 contains 13 residues. Germline V lookup: CDR1 MNHNY, CDR2 SVGAGI (reference sequence). Trimming removed 6 bases from V and 4 bases from J, with 12 bases in between. The CDR3 DNA reads TGTGCCAGCAGAGAGGTGGTTCCAGAGACCCAGTACTTC. As protein: CASREVVPETQYF.

This clone was found a few times. The junction and the germline gene differ at one end; a read error may be behind it. The chain has TRBV5-4 and TRBJ2-6; a possible D gene is TRBD1 (7 bases). The CDR3 is made up of 17 amino acids. In germline, CDR1 is SGHNT, CDR2 YYREEE (reference sequence). CDR3 amino acids: CASRLSGGSGGANVLTF. Written as DNA, the CDR3 is TGTGCCAGCCGCTTATCAGGGGGGTCTGGCGGGGCCAACGTCCTGACTTTC.

This chain uses TRBV7-3 with TRBJ2-3, with D possibly being TRBD2 (6 bases). The V and J ends lost 1 base and 1 base respectively, with 12 bases between them. CDR1 SGHTA and CDR2 FQGTGA come from the germline V gene. The CDR3 spans 16 residues. The CDR3 nucleotides read TGTGCCAGCAGCTTAAATGCGGGAAAAGGCACAGATACGCAGTATTTT. Translated, it gives CASSLNAGKGTDTQYF.

The V call is TRBV7-2, the J call TRBJ1-1; TRBD1 matches at 8 bases. This CDR3 has 15 amino acids. CDR1 is SGHTA, CDR2 FQGNSA, per germline. V shed 4 bases and J 11 bases; nucleotides not matched to a gene: 15. The CDR3 loop is CASSYTGQGPQRAFF. CDR3 in DNA: TGTGCCAGCAGCTATACTGGACAGGGCCCCCAAAGGGCTTTCTTT.

This clone was counted only a few times. The chain links TRBV2 to TRBJ1-6; D might be TRBD1 (6 bases). The germline CDR1 and CDR2 sequences are SNHLY and FYNNEI. Trimming took 5 bases from V and 7 from J, leaving 15 bases between them. The CDR3 length is 15 residues. CDR3 residues: CASSSSQGGNSPLHF. The CDR3 DNA sequence: TGTGCCAGCAGTTCTTCACAGGGAGGGAATTCACCCCTCCACTTT.

This clone was observed once. At one boundary the junction diverges from the germline segment, which might be a read error. The rearrangement links TRBV6-1 to TRBJ1-2; D is uncertain. Germline V lookup: CDR1 MNHNS, CDR2 SASEGT. The CDR3 covers 15 residues. The CDR3 region is CATSPTLAIIYGYTF. The DNA of the CDR3 is TGTGCCACCAGTCCTACTCTCGCTATCATCTATGGCTACACCTTC.

This rearrangement joins TRBV27 to TRBJ2-7, with D possibly TRBD1 on 5 matching bases. The germline V gene encodes CDR1 MNHEY and CDR2 SMNVEV (reference sequence). Trimming stripped 3 bases from V and 3 bases from J, with 9 bases between. There are 13 residues in the CDR3. This CDR3 is CASSLDISYEQYF. CDR3 nucleotide sequence: TGTGCCAGCAGTTTGGACATAAGCTACGAGCAGTACTTC.

The V and J genes are TRBV28 and TRBJ2-2; 13 bases align to TRBD2. CDR1 is MDHEN, CDR2 SYDVKM, per germline. Trimming removed 5 bases from V and 5 bases from J; junction bases left unmatched: 11. CDR3 length equals 18 residues. The CDR3 DNA reads TGTGCCAGCAGTCCGCCGACTAGCGGGGGGCGGTGGACCGGGGAGCTGTTTTTT. Its protein product is CASSPPTSGGRWTGELFF.

CDR3 region: CASSQADSYEQYF. The CDR3 nucleotides are TGCGCCAGCAGCCAGGCGGATTCCTACGAGCAGTACTTC. The gene calls are TRBV4-1 and TRBJ2-7, with D uncertain. In germline, CDR1 is MGHRA, CDR2 YSYEKL. The germline V and J ends were trimmed by 3 bases and 1 base, with 7 bases remaining between them. This CDR3 comprises 13 residues.

V and J are TRBV15 and TRBJ2-3; D might be TRBD2 (5 bases). V lost 1 base to trimming and J lost 0 bases, with 11 bases between them. The CDR3 spans 16 residues. The germline V gene has CDR1 LNHNV and CDR2 YYDKDF (reference sequence). The CDR3 DNA reads TGTGCCACCAGCAGAGGGCCCGAGGGAAGCACAGATACGCAGTATTTT. The encoded protein is CATSRGPEGSTDTQYF.

The gene calls are TRBV6-5 and TRBJ2-7; 9 bases match TRBD1. This CDR3 region has 15 residues. Germline CDR1 is MNHEY and CDR2 is SVGAGI. V trimming: 4 bases; J trimming: 3 bases; junction bases outside the gene matches: 7. For the CDR3, the DNA is TGTGCCAGCAGTTCCTCCGGGACAGGGAACTACGAGCAGTACTTC. Protein sequence: CASSSSGTGNYEQYF.

The gene calls are TRBV7-2 and TRBJ2-7, with 15 bases aligning to TRBD2. There are 19 residues in the CDR3. V was clipped by 3 bases and J by 0 bases; unmatched bases: 9. Germline V lookup: CDR1 SGHTA, CDR2 FQGNSA. CDR3 DNA: TGTGCCAGCAGCTTCGGGACTAGCGGGGGGTCAGGAGTCTCCTACGAGCAGTACTTC. It is translated as CASSFGTSGGSGVSYEQYF.

The chain recombines TRBV6-1 with TRBJ2-7; possibly TRBD1 for D (6 bases). The CDR3 contains 13 residues. CDR1 is MNHNS, CDR2 SASEGT, per germline. V gave up 8 bases and J gave up 1 base, with 12 bases separating them. CDR3 bases: TGTGCCAGCTTCAGCAGGGGTTCCTACGAGCAGTACTTC. The encoded protein is CASFSRGSYEQYF.

The V gene is TRBV28, the J gene TRBJ1-4; 9 positions agree with TRBD1. In germline, CDR1 is MDHEN, CDR2 SYDVKM. The CDR3 has 15 residues. The V gene end was trimmed by 2 bases and the J gene end by 8 bases; junction bases not matched to a gene: 6. Here the CDR3 reads CASSLPGTGREKLFF. CDR3 in DNA: TGTGCCAGCAGTTTACCCGGGACAGGGCGCGAAAAACTGTTTTTT.

This clone came up once. The CDR3, as DNA: TGTGCCAGCTCACCAAAAGGACAGGGGTCCTATGGCTACACCTTC. This codes for CASSPKGQGSYGYTF. The rearrangement links TRBV18 to TRBJ1-2; TRBD1 agrees at 9 bases. The trim removed 2 bases at V and 4 bases at J, leaving 5 bases unmatched. The germline V gene has CDR1 KGHSH and CDR2 LQKENI. This CDR3 has 15 amino acids.

This clone was picked up one time. The V gene is TRBV5-1, the J gene TRBJ2-5; no clear D. Germline V lookup: CDR1 SGHRS, CDR2 YFSETQ. The CDR3 contains 11 residues. Trimming removed 2 bases at V and 5 bases at J, with 4 bases between. The CDR3 spells CASSFLETQYF. CDR3 DNA: TGCGCCAGCAGCTTTCTTGAGACCCAGTACTTC. Variable domain in full (rest from reference TRBV5-1 and TRBJ2-5): KAGVTQTPRYLIKTRGQQVTLSCSPISGHRSVSWYQQTPGQGLQFLFEYFSETQRNKGNFPGRFSGRQFSNSRSEMNVSTLELGDSALYLCASSFLETQYFGPGTRLLVL.

Here the CDR3 reads CASSYSGQYNSPLHF. DNA of the CDR3: TGTGCCAGCAGTTACTCGGGACAATATAATTCACCCCTCCACTTT. This chain uses TRBV6-5 with TRBJ1-6, with a weak D call TRBD1 (6 bases). V lost 0 bases, J lost 4 bases, and 7 bases lay in between. CDR3 length equals 15 residues. Germline CDR1 is MNHEY and CDR2 is SVGAGI.

This chain links TRBV28 with TRBJ1-3, with D possibly TRBD1 on 6 matching bases. This CDR3 is built from 16 residues. Trimming shortened V by 2 bases and J by 1 base, and 12 bases separated the two germline ends. CDR1 and CDR2 (germline): MDHEN, SYDVKM. Here the CDR3 DNA reads TGTGCCAGCAGTTTACTAGGGGGTCTTTCTGGAAACACCATATATTTT. This encodes CASSLLGGLSGNTIYF.